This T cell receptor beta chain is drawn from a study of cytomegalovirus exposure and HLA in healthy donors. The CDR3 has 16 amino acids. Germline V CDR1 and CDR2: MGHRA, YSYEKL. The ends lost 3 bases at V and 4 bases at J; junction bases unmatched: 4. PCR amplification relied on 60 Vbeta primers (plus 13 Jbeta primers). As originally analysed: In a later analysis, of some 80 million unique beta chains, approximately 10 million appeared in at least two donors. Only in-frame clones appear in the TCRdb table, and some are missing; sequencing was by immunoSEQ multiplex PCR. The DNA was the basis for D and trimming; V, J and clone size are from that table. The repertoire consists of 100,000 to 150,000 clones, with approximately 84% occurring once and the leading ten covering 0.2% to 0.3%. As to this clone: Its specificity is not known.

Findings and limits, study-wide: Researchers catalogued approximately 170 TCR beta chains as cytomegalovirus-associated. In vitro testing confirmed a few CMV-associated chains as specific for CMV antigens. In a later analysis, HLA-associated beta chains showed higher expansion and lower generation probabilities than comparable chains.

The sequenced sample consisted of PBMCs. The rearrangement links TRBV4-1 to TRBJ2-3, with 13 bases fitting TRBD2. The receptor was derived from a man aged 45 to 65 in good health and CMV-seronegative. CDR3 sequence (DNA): TGCGCCAGCAGCCAGACTAGCGGGAGGAGTGCAGATACGCAGTATTTT. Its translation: CASSQTSGRSADTQYF.